This T cell receptor beta chain comes out of a study of long-term antiretroviral therapy in people with HIV. Study results and caveats: Repertoires from HIV showed CDR3 length ranges narrower than those of controls. Viral resistance, ART adherence and therapy changes all lacked available data.

Note on this clone: Its antigen is unknown.

The CDR3 contains 15 residues. Germline V lookup: CDR1 SGHNT, CDR2 YYREEE (reference sequence). After removal of 0 bases from V and 2 bases from J, the junction contained 4 bases not matched to a gene. Donors each had at least one pre-ART PBMC sample and at least two post-ART ones. The samples, holding roughly 0.9-10 million cryopreserved PBMC, were thawed before DNA extraction was carried out. The assay used was immunoSEQ (version v3.0), run at survey level. The method was immunoSEQ multiplex PCR; TCRdb's version includes in-frame clones alone and lacks a portion of them. The data contain around 25,000 clones, around 80% of them seen just once; the ten biggest clones take up roughly 4.6%.

This sequence originates from a man between 18 and 35 years old with HIV. Here the sequenced sample was unsorted PBMCs, taken 3 years after starting antiretroviral therapy. V is TRBV5-4 and J is TRBJ1-1, with 7 positions matching TRBD1. CDR3 DNA: TGTGCCAGCAGCTTGGCGGGACAGAGAAACACTGAAGCTTTCTTT. This translates into CASSLAGQRNTEAFF.